This TCR beta chain was captured in a study of cytomegalovirus exposure and HLA in healthy donors. General study results and limits: The availability of immune exposure information extended only to CMV serostatus. As a later analysis revealed, most CMV-associated TCR beta chains appeared HLA-restricted.

Regarding this clone: Its antigen is as yet unknown.

PCR involved 60 Vbeta and 13 Jbeta primers. This table comes from immunoSEQ multiplex PCR, and its TCRdb copy is limited to in-frame clones, with some not included. The sample contains some 220,000 clones, roughly 85% of which appear only once. The trim removed 6 bases at V and 0 bases at J, leaving 5 bases unmatched. The CDR3 sequence is 15 residues long. Germline loops: CDR1 SGHRS, CDR2 YFSETQ. The chain uses TRBV5-1 and TRBJ2-1; TRBD2 matches at 8 bases. Sequencing was done on a sample of PBMCs. This clonotype was sampled from a girl aged 2 to 10 in good health and CMV-seronegative. The CDR3 sequence is CASKLAGYSYNEQFF. DNA of the CDR3: TGCGCCAGCAAATTAGCGGGGTACTCCTACAATGAGCAGTTCTTC. Drawing the rest from reference TRBV5-1 and TRBJ2-1, the complete variable domain is KAGVTQTPRYLIKTRGQQVTLSCSPISGHRSVSWYQQTPGQGLQFLFEYFSETQRNKGNFPGRFSGRQFSNSRSEMNVSTLELGDSALYLCASKLAGYSYNEQFFGPGTRLTVL.